Listed here is a single T cell receptor beta chain. Clones were read by immunoSEQ multiplex PCR, and TCRdb kept only the in-frame ones, dropping some. The table includes about 160,000 clones, more than 85% detected once. The ends were cut back, 6 bases at V and 6 bases at J, with 14 bases in the middle. This CDR3 spans 13 amino acids. The germline V gene has CDR1 LNHDA and CDR2 SQIVND (reference sequence). This record belongs to a study of control samples from healthy donors and cancer patients. Sequencing input: blood. This clonotype was obtained from a man younger than 35 in good health. V usage is TRBV19 and J usage is TRBJ1-1; D not resolved. CDR3 DNA sequence: TGTGCCAGTAGCAATACACTAGGAGCTGAAGCTTTCTTT. Translation gives CASSNTLGAEAFF.